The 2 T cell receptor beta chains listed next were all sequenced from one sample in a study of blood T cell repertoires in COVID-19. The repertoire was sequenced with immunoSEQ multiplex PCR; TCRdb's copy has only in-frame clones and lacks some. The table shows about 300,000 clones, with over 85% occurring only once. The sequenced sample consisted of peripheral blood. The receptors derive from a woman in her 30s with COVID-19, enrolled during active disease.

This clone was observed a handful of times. CDR3 protein: CASSYSTGRRGQPQHF. CDR3 in DNA: TGTGCCAGCAGTTACTCCACAGGGAGACGGGGTCAGCCCCAGCATTTT. The chain couples TRBV6-2 or TRBV6-3 to TRBJ1-5; perhaps TRBD1 as D (6 bases). V was trimmed by 0 bases and J by 6 bases, leaving 15 bases between them. The CDR3 sequence is 16 residues long. From germline, CDR1 is MNHEY and CDR2 SVGEGT.

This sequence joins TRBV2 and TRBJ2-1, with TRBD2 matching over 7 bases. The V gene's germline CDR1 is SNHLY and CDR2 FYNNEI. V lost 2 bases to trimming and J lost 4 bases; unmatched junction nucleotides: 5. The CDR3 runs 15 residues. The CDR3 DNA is TGTGCCAGCAGTGAACGCGGGGGATGGTACAATGAGCAGTTCTTC. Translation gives CASSERGGWYNEQFF.